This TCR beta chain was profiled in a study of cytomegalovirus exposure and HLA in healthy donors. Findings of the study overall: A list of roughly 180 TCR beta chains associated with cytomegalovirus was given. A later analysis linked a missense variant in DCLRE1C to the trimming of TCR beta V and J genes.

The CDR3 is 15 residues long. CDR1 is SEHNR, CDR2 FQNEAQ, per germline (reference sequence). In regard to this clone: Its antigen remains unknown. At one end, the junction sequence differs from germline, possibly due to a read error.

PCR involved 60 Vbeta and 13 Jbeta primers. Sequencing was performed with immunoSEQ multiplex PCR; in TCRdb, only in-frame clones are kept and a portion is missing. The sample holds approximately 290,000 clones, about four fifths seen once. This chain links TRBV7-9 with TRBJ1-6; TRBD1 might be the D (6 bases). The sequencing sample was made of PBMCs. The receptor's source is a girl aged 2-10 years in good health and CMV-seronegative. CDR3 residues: CSSSLVLTGGSPLHF. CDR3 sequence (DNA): TGTTCCAGCAGCTTAGTTTTGACAGGCGGTTCACCCCTCCACTTT.